This T cell receptor beta chain was documented in a study of CD4+ T cells in melanoma. CDR3 length: 14 amino acids. The V gene lost 4 bases and the J gene lost 1 base, with 13 bases spanning the gap. Germline lookup yields CDR1 SQVTM and CDR2 ANQGSEA. This clone has a single count. Clones were read by immunoSEQ multiplex PCR, and TCRdb kept only the in-frame ones, dropping some. The sample carries 110,000 to 150,000 clones, about nine tenths recorded once. The chain couples TRBV29-1 to TRBJ1-1; D is unresolved. The source is a human donor with melanoma. Here the CDR3 reads CSVVRSGRNTEAFF. The CDR3, as DNA: TGCAGCGTTGTGAGATCGGGGAGGAACACTGAAGCTTTCTTT.